One sample yielded the 27 T cell receptor beta chains listed below, sequenced in a study of blood T cell repertoires in COVID-19. Profiling relied on immunoSEQ multiplex PCR, and the TCRdb table lists in-frame clones only, not all of them. Among roughly 220,000 clones listed, around 81% were seen once. The specimen was peripheral blood. Every receptor here comes from a woman in her sixties with acute or convalescent COVID-19.

V usage is TRBV7-8 and J usage is TRBJ1-6; no clear D. The ends were cut back, 5 bases at V and 9 bases at J, with 11 bases in the middle. Germline V gives CDR1 SGHVS, CDR2 FQNEAQ. The CDR3 length is 13 residues. CDR3 in amino acids: CASSNSPVSPLHF. CDR3 in DNA: TGTGCCAGCAGCAACTCACCGGTTTCACCCCTCCACTTT.

This chain joins TRBV7-3 and TRBJ2-2; tentatively, D is TRBD2 (7 bases). The CDR3 length is 15 residues. The germline gives CDR1 SGHTA, CDR2 FQGTGA. V was pared by 2 bases and J by 4 bases, with 11 bases between. CDR3 in DNA: TGTGCCAGCAGCTTATTAGGGGGGGCCACCGGGGAGCTGTTTTTT. It codes for CASSLLGGATGELFF.

The chain has TRBV15 and TRBJ1-1, with D possibly TRBD1 on 5 matching bases. The CDR3 runs to 14 residues. Deletions cut 0 bases from V and 4 bases from J, with 9 bases between. CDR1 LNHNV and CDR2 YYDKDF come from the germline V gene (reference sequence). The DNA of the CDR3 is TGTGCCACCAGCAGAGAACAGGTCGTCACTGAAGCTTTCTTT. Protein sequence: CATSREQVVTEAFF.

The chain couples TRBV7-3 to TRBJ2-3, with 8 bases fitting TRBD2. CDR1 is SGHTA, CDR2 FQGTGA, per germline. The CDR3 is 15 amino acids. V lost 5 bases to trimming and J lost 3 bases; unmatched junction nucleotides: 7. The CDR3 sequence: CASSQGGGPTDTQYF. The CDR3 nucleotides are TGTGCCAGCAGCCAAGGCGGGGGGCCTACAGATACGCAGTATTTT.

The DNA of the CDR3 is TGCGCCAGCAGCCCCGGGGGCTCTGGGGCCAACGTCCTGACTTTC. This codes for CASSPGGSGANVLTF. The rearrangement joins TRBV5-1 to TRBJ2-6, with TRBD2 as a possible D gene (6 bases). Germline CDR1 reads SGHRS; CDR2 reads YFSETQ. Trimming cost V 4 bases and J 0 bases, with 8 bases left between them. The CDR3 runs 15 residues.

The J gene is TRBJ2-2, the V gene TRBV28, with 8 bases fitting TRBD2. The CDR3 consists of 15 residues. In germline, CDR1 is MDHEN, CDR2 SYDVKM. V was pared by 8 bases and J by 5 bases, with 10 bases of the junction left unmatched. CDR3 DNA sequence: TGTGCCAGCCCTTTTGCGGGGGGCCAGACCGGGGAGCTGTTTTTT. Amino acid sequence: CASPFAGGQTGELFF.

The chain employs TRBV7-2 and TRBJ2-1; 12 positions match TRBD2. The germline V gene encodes CDR1 SGHTA and CDR2 FQGNSA. The trim removed 4 bases at V and 4 bases at J, leaving 11 bases unmatched. The CDR3 has 18 amino acids. The CDR3 coding sequence is TGTGCCAGCAGCTCACACGTCCCAGGACTAGCGGGGTACAATGAGCAGTTCTTC. Encoded protein: CASSSHVPGLAGYNEQFF.

This chain uses TRBV7-9 with TRBJ1-5; D remains ambiguous. This CDR3 region has 12 residues. Germline V gene sequence: CDR1 SEHNR, CDR2 FQNEAQ (reference sequence). V was trimmed by 3 bases and J by 6 bases, leaving 6 bases between them. The CDR3 DNA reads TGTGCCAGCAGCTTCGACTCTCAGCCCCAGCATTTT. As protein: CASSFDSQPQHF.

This sequence joins TRBV10-3 and TRBJ2-5; 9 bases align to TRBD2. Germline assignment: CDR1 ENHRY and CDR2 SYGVKD. J lost 5 bases, V lost 6 bases, and 7 bases had no gene match. CDR3 length: 14 residues. CDR3 loop: CAIRPGLAAETQYF. In DNA form, the CDR3 reads TGTGCCATCAGGCCGGGACTAGCAGCCGAGACCCAGTACTTC.

The chain couples TRBV10-2 to TRBJ2-1; 9 nucleotides align to TRBD2. Trimming removed 3 bases from V and 11 bases from J; junction bases left unmatched: 11. The length of the CDR3 is 15 residues. Germline CDR1 and CDR2: WSHSY and SAAADI. The CDR3 is CASSDPSGDYRKQFF. In nucleotides, the CDR3 is TGCGCCAGCAGTGACCCTAGCGGGGACTATCGGAAGCAGTTCTTC.

V is TRBV6-2 or TRBV6-3 and J is TRBJ1-6; D perhaps matches TRBD1 (6 bases). Germline CDR1 MNHEY, CDR2 SVGEGT. CDR3 length: 15 residues. The V gene lost 5 bases and the J gene lost 10 bases, with 18 bases spanning the gap. Written as DNA, the CDR3 is TGTGCCAGCAGTCGTGAATTCGGACAGAGCTCACCCCTCCACTTT. The encoded protein is CASSREFGQSSPLHF.

CDR3: CASSKTGDGQPQHF. DNA for the CDR3: TGTGCCAGCAGTAAGACAGGGGATGGGCAGCCCCAGCATTTT. V and J are TRBV6-5 and TRBJ1-5; 8 bases are shared with TRBD1. The CDR3 spans 14 residues. Unmatched junction bases numbered 7, after V lost 5 bases and J lost 7 bases. Germline V gene lookup returns CDR1 MNHEY and CDR2 SVGAGI.

The chain couples TRBV5-6 to TRBJ1-3; 7 bases are a match to TRBD1. The CDR3 totals 14 residues. V lost 4 bases to trimming and J lost 0 bases; unmatched junction nucleotides: 1. Germline values: CDR1 SGHDT, CDR2 YYEEEE. The CDR3 sequence: CASSGQVSGNTIYF. The CDR3 nucleotides are TGTGCCAGCAGCGGACAGGTCTCTGGAAACACCATATATTTT.

This clone was observed a single time. The chain links TRBV6-7 to TRBJ1-5, with 7 bases identical to TRBD1. TRBV6-7 is known as an ORF, though its function is uncertain. Germline trimming cut 2 bases from V and 2 bases from J; bases unmatched to any gene: 6. The CDR3 loop spans 16 amino acids. Here the CDR3 reads CASSYGQARGNQPQHF. The CDR3 DNA reads as TGTGCCAGCAGTTACGGACAGGCGAGGGGCAATCAGCCCCAGCATTTT.

CDR3 nucleotide sequence: TGTGCCAGCAGCAGACAGGGGGTGGTCGAAAAACTGTTTTTT. Protein sequence: CASSRQGVVEKLFF. V is TRBV4-2 and J is TRBJ1-4; 9 bases match TRBD1. V shed 5 bases, J shed 8 bases, and the junction held 6 bases outside the gene matches. This CDR3 region has 14 residues. Per germline, CDR1 LGHNA and CDR2 YNFKEQ.

The chain joins TRBV19 to TRBJ1-6, with a possible D match to TRBD1 (5 bases). Germline loops: CDR1 LNHDA, CDR2 SQIVND (reference sequence). The CDR3 spans 15 residues. With 2 bases removed from V and 10 bases from J, the gap between germline ends came to 15 bases. The CDR3 DNA follows: TGTGCCAGTAGTATACGGGGGAGAGGGCACTCACCCCTCCACTTT. Protein product: CASSIRGRGHSPLHF.

The chain uses TRBV19 and TRBJ1-2; unclear D gene. Trimming pared 4 bases from V and 4 bases from J, leaving 13 bases between. The CDR3 consists of 14 residues. Germline V gene sequence: CDR1 LNHDA, CDR2 SQIVND (reference sequence). In DNA, the CDR3 is TGTGCCAGTAGTAGAGGCGGGGTTGTCTATGGCTACACCTTC. Translated: CASSRGGVVYGYTF.

The chain has TRBV5-1 and TRBJ1-2, with D unclear. Trimming left V 0 bases short and J 8 bases short, with 14 bases between. Germline CDR1 is SGHRS and CDR2 is YFSETQ. CDR3 length: 14 residues. CDR3 loop: CASSLASTGWGYTF. CDR3 bases: TGCGCCAGCAGCTTGGCGAGTACGGGGTGGGGCTACACCTTC.

The chain links TRBV6-5 to TRBJ1-1; D is possibly TRBD1 (5 bases). The length of the CDR3 is 12 residues. V was cut by 6 bases and J by 5 bases, with 10 bases left in between. Looked up from germline, CDR1 is MNHEY and CDR2 is SVGAGI. The CDR3 nucleotides are TGTGCCAGCAGGTCAGGGCTAACTGAAGCTTTCTTT. This codes for CASRSGLTEAFF.

The chain joins TRBV6-6 to TRBJ1-6; 8 nucleotides align to TRBD1. V shed 5 bases and J 7 bases; nucleotides not matched to a gene: 7. The CDR3 is 15 residues long. Germline V lookup: CDR1 MNHNY, CDR2 SVGAGI (reference sequence). The CDR3 bases are TGTGCCAGCAGTACGCCGACAGGGGAGAATTCACCCCTCCACTTT. The encoded protein is CASSTPTGENSPLHF.

The gene calls are TRBV19 and TRBJ1-2; D is uncertain. This CDR3 contains 14 residues. V lost 8 bases, J lost 2 bases, and 15 bases lay in between. Germline V lookup: CDR1 LNHDA, CDR2 SQIVND (reference sequence). For the CDR3, the DNA is TGTGCCAGTCAGTCGCGGGGAGACAACTATGGCTACACCTTC. Its translation: CASQSRGDNYGYTF. Together with reference TRBV19 and TRBJ1-2, the CDR3 gives the full variable domain: DGGITQSPKYLFRKEGQNVTLSCEQNLNHDAMYWYRQDPGQGLRLIYYSQIVNDFQKGDIAEGYSVSREKKESFPLTVTSAQKNPTAFYLCASQSRGDNYGYTFGSGTRLTVV.

This sequence joins TRBV4-2 and TRBJ2-2; 9 nucleotides line up with TRBD1. The V segment lost 3 bases and the J segment 1 base; nucleotides outside the gene matches: 0. CDR1 is LGHNA and CDR2 is YNFKEQ in the germline V gene. There are 15 residues in the CDR3. The CDR3 here is CASSQGQGNTGELFF. CDR3 sequence (DNA): TGTGCCAGCAGCCAGGGACAGGGGAACACCGGGGAGCTGTTTTTT.

This clone was recorded once. This chain uses TRBV7-9 with TRBJ1-2; tentative D call: TRBD1 (6 bases). The CDR3 covers 14 residues. The germline CDR1 and CDR2 sequences are SEHNR and FQNEAQ (reference sequence). V was pared by 3 bases and J by 5 bases, with 13 bases between. CDR3 residues: CASSLDTGRYGYTF. The CDR3 DNA reads TGTGCCAGCAGCTTGGATACAGGGCGATATGGCTACACCTTC.

This clone was observed a single time. The chain couples TRBV5-1 to TRBJ1-2, with TRBD1 matching over 8 bases. J lost 4 bases, V lost 3 bases, and 8 bases had no gene match. The germline V gene has CDR1 SGHRS and CDR2 YFSETQ. The CDR3 contains 15 residues. In DNA, the CDR3 is TGCGCCAGCAGCTCTCCACAGGGGGAATTCTATGGCTACACCTTC. Protein product: CASSSPQGEFYGYTF.

V usage is TRBV19 and J usage is TRBJ1-6; 8 bases fit TRBD1. The CDR3 extends over 14 amino acids. Germline lookup yields CDR1 LNHDA and CDR2 SQIVND (reference sequence). Unmatched junction bases numbered 6, after V lost 4 bases and J lost 10 bases. CDR3 DNA: TGTGCCAGTAGTACACGAACAGGGGGATCACCCCTCCACTTT. It translates to CASSTRTGGSPLHF. The full variable domain, with the rest looked up from reference TRBV19 and TRBJ1-6, is DGGITQSPKYLFRKEGQNVTLSCEQNLNHDAMYWYRQDPGQGLRLIYYSQIVNDFQKGDIAEGYSVSREKKESFPLTVTSAQKNPTAFYLCASSTRTGGSPLHFGNGTRLTVT.

The rearrangement joins TRBV12-3 or TRBV12-4 to TRBJ1-1; possible D gene TRBD1, 5 bases. There are 13 residues in the CDR3. V was trimmed by 6 bases and J by 0 bases, leaving 8 bases between them. CDR3 sequence reads: CASSPRVNTEAFF. In nucleotides, the CDR3 is TGTGCCAGCAGCCCCAGGGTGAACACTGAAGCTTTCTTT.

DNA for the CDR3: TGTGCCAGCTCACCCGCGAATCCGAACACTGAAGCTTTCTTT. Translated, it gives CASSPANPNTEAFF. The V and J genes are TRBV18 and TRBJ1-1; unclear D gene. Germline CDR1 reads KGHSH; CDR2 reads LQKENI. Trimming pared 3 bases from V and 1 base from J, leaving 9 bases between. CDR3 length equals 14 residues.